What follows is one T cell receptor beta chain and its context. Its antigen is unidentified. The repertoire was sequenced with immunoSEQ multiplex PCR; TCRdb's copy has only in-frame clones and lacks some. In the table there are over 20,000 clones, approximately 90% of which are singletons. The data stem from a study of T cells in localized non-small cell lung cancer. The CDR3 is 16 residues long. CDR1 and CDR2 from the germline V gene are MDHEN and SYDVKM. The V and J ends lost 5 bases and 0 bases respectively, with 17 bases between them. General study points: Uninvolved nearby lung showed the greatest T cell clonality, exceeding that found in tumor. Greater blood T cell density accompanied longer overall survival. A median around 55 of the top 100 tumor clones appeared in adjacent lung. Sequencing covered just one tumor region, so heterogeneity cannot be ruled out.

The origin of this receptor is a woman aged 35 to 75 with stage I lung adenocarcinoma. Here the sequenced sample was peripheral blood, taken before any cancer treatment. This chain connects TRBV28 to TRBJ2-7; possible D gene TRBD2, 5 bases. The CDR3 DNA is TGTGCCAGCAGTCGGCTCGACTACCGACTCTCCTACGAGCAGTACTTC. It codes for CASSRLDYRLSYEQYF.